Below are 20 T cell receptor beta chains sequenced from a single sample in a study of T-cell memory formation after mild COVID-19. From the 5' RACE reads, TCRdb called clonotypes with MiXCR, one entry per CDR3 protein. The table has 350,000 or so distinct CDR3 sequences, approximately 12% seen once. Sample: PBMCs or a T cell subset sorted from them (not recorded which). Receptor source: a man between 18 and 35 years old who had mild COVID-19 (a few samples of this study predate the infection). Cell type and time point are not known.

This clonotype was seen only a few times. V gene TRBV5-1 combines with J gene TRBJ2-3; D possibly corresponds to TRBD1 (6 bases). CDR3 length: 14 amino acids. V was pared by 0 bases and J by 3 bases, with 8 bases between. Germline values: CDR1 SGHRS, CDR2 YFSETQ. CDR3 in amino acids: CASSLGQETDTQYF. The CDR3 nucleotides read TGCGCCAGCAGCTTGGGACAGGAAACAGATACGCAGTATTTT.

This clonotype was seen only a few times. The chain joins TRBV20-1 to TRBJ1-4; D possibly corresponds to TRBD1 (5 bases). The V and J ends lost 3 bases and 4 bases respectively, with 12 bases between them. In germline, CDR1 is DFQATT, CDR2 SNEGSKA (reference sequence). This CDR3 region has 14 residues. CDR3: CSARRGTLNEKLFF. The CDR3 nucleotides are TGCAGTGCTAGGAGAGGGACTCTTAATGAAAAACTGTTTTTT.

The chain couples TRBV7-9 to TRBJ1-1; maybe TRBD1 (5 bases). The CDR3 length is 16 residues. The V and J ends lost 7 bases and 1 base respectively, with 19 bases between them. The germline V gene encodes CDR1 SEHNR and CDR2 FQNEAQ (reference sequence). The CDR3 DNA follows: TGTGCCAGCACCCTAAGCAGGGTGGAGAAGAACACTGAAGCTTTCTTT. Its translation: CASTLSRVEKNTEAFF.

This clonotype was found a few times. This chain uses TRBV29-1 with TRBJ2-5; TRBD2 is a possible D gene (7 bases). Per germline, CDR1 SQVTM and CDR2 ANQGSEA. The CDR3 contains 12 residues. V was clipped by 3 bases and J by 4 bases, with 9 bases between them. CDR3 in amino acids: CSVDRGAETQYF. The CDR3 DNA follows: TGCAGCGTTGATCGGGGGGCAGAGACCCAGTACTTC.

Only a few counts were recorded for this clonotype. The V gene is TRBV21-1, the J gene TRBJ2-7; the table's D call of TRBD2 was not tested on the DNA. TRBV21-1 is marked as a pseudogene. The CDR3 extends over 15 amino acids. The CDR3 protein is CASWAGPGTTYEQYV. CDR3 coding DNA: TGTGCCAGCTGGGCTGGGCCGGGGACCACGTACGAGCAGTACGTC.

In its sample, this clonotype was seen a few times. J is TRBJ2-7 and V is TRBV5-1; 9 bases match TRBD1. The germline V gene has CDR1 SGHRS and CDR2 YFSETQ. V lost 1 base and J lost 5; bases outside the gene matches: 7. The CDR3 loop spans 15 amino acids. In DNA form, the CDR3 reads TGCGCCAGCAGCTTGTTAGGACAGGGGCTCAACGAGCAGTACTTC. This encodes CASSLLGQGLNEQYF.

This clonotype occurred a few times. The CDR3 sequence: CASSPQTGRNYEQYF. The CDR3 bases are TGTGCCAGCAGCCCCCAGACTGGCAGAAACTACGAGCAGTACTTC. This sequence joins TRBV7-2 and TRBJ2-7, with D unclear. Germline-derived CDR1 and CDR2 are SGHTA and FQGNSA. The CDR3 extends over 15 amino acids. V lost 5 bases to trimming and J lost 3 bases, with 17 bases between them. Supplemented by reference TRBV7-2 and TRBJ2-7, the full variable domain reads GAGVSQSPSNKVTEKGKDVELRCDPISGHTALYWYRQSLGQGLEFLIYFQGNSAPDKSGLPSDRFSAERTGGSVSTLTIQRTQQEDSAVYLCASSPQTGRNYEQYFGPGTRLTVT.

The chain is built from TRBV7-2 and TRBJ1-2; weak D call: TRBD1 (5 bases). CDR3 length equals 15 residues. V gave up 5 bases and J gave up 9 bases, with 22 bases separating them. Germline V gives CDR1 SGHTA, CDR2 FQGNSA. This CDR3 reads CASSPYHGGRASYTF. The CDR3 nucleotides are TGTGCCAGCAGCCCCTATCACGGGGGACGGGCGAGCTACACCTTC.

Only a few counts were recorded for this clonotype. This rearrangement joins TRBV4-1 to TRBJ1-2; no clear D. The CDR3 runs to 15 residues. Germline CDR1 is MGHRA and CDR2 is YSYEKL. The V gene lost 0 bases and the J gene lost 3 bases, with 11 bases spanning the gap. The CDR3 DNA reads TGCGCCAGCAGCCAAGATGCAGTTCTGGACTATGGCTACACCTTC. Translated: CASSQDAVLDYGYTF.

This clonotype was detected a few times. The rearrangement uses TRBV9 and TRBJ1-6, with a tentative D call TRBD1 (5 bases). With 3 bases removed from V and 3 bases from J, the gap between germline ends came to 7 bases. This CDR3 spans 14 amino acids. The germline V gene has CDR1 SGDLS and CDR2 YYNGEE. The CDR3 region is CASSAGRYNSPLHF. As DNA, the CDR3 is TGTGCCAGCAGCGCGGGACGCTATAATTCACCCCTCCACTTT.

This clonotype has only a few counts. The chain combines TRBV11-2 with TRBJ2-1; 13 positions match TRBD2. The CDR3 loop spans 17 amino acids. Losses at the gene ends were 2 bases for V and 8 bases for J; bases not matched to a gene: 9. Germline assignment: CDR1 SGHAT and CDR2 FQNNGV. For the CDR3, the DNA is TGTGCCAGCAGCTTACCTCAAGGGACTAGCGGGGACTATGAGCAGTTCTTC. This sequence encodes CASSLPQGTSGDYEQFF.

This clonotype was detected many times. The chain recombines TRBV7-8 with TRBJ1-4; tentative D call: TRBD1 (5 bases). Trimming cost V 5 bases and J 5 bases, with 9 bases left between them. Germline CDR1 SGHVS, CDR2 FQNEAQ. There are 13 residues in the CDR3. CDR3 sequence reads: CASSGGRNEKLFF. The CDR3 DNA follows: TGTGCCAGCAGCGGGGGACGAAATGAAAAACTGTTTTTT.

For the CDR3, the DNA is TGCGCCAGCAGCCAGAGCCGGACTAGCGGGGGGGTCCCGAACACCGGGGAGCTGTTTTTT. It codes for CASSQSRTSGGVPNTGELFF. The chain joins TRBV4-3 to TRBJ2-2; 15 positions match TRBD2. Germline CDR1 reads LGHNA; CDR2 reads YSLEER. After removal of 3 bases from V and 0 bases from J, the junction contained 8 bases not matched to a gene. CDR3 length equals 20 residues.

The chain recombines TRBV10-3 with TRBJ2-3; 11 bases match TRBD2. The V segment lost 3 bases and the J segment 6 bases; nucleotides outside the gene matches: 11. The CDR3 is 17 amino acids. The germline gives CDR1 ENHRY, CDR2 SYGVKD. The CDR3 DNA sequence: TGTGCCATCAGTGACTCTATACGACTAGCGGGGACGGATACGCAGTATTTT. Protein product: CAISDSIRLAGTDTQYF.

This clonotype came up a few times. The V gene is TRBV9, the J gene TRBJ2-1; TRBD2 matches at 7 bases. The length of the CDR3 is 12 residues. The trim removed 3 bases at V and 10 bases at J, leaving 4 bases unmatched. From germline, CDR1 is SGDLS and CDR2 YYNGEE. CDR3 in DNA: TGTGCCAGCAGCGAGACGGGACTAGAGCAGTTCTTC. Translating gives CASSETGLEQFF.

V is TRBV7-9 and J is TRBJ1-1; the D gene is possibly TRBD1 (5 bases). Germline V lookup: CDR1 SEHNR, CDR2 FQNEAQ (reference sequence). The ends were cut back, 0 bases at V and 3 bases at J, with 17 bases in the middle. CDR3 length: 17 amino acids. CDR3: CASSLAGGTYLDTEAFF. CDR3 DNA sequence: TGTGCCAGCAGCTTAGCGGGGGGAACGTATCTTGACACTGAAGCTTTCTTT. Supplemented by reference TRBV7-9 and TRBJ1-1, the full variable domain reads DTGVSQNPRHKITKRGQNVTFRCDPISEHNRLYWYRQTLGQGPEFLTYFQNEAQLEKSRLLSDRFSAERPKGSFSTLEIQRTEQGDSAMYLCASSLAGGTYLDTEAFFGQGTRLTVV.

There are a few counts of this clonotype. This rearrangement joins TRBV6-2 or TRBV6-3 to TRBJ1-2; a possible D gene is TRBD1 (5 bases). The V gene lost 7 bases and the J gene lost 4 bases, with 13 bases spanning the gap. This CDR3 is 13 amino acids long. CDR1 MNHEY and CDR2 SVGEGT come from the germline V gene. CDR3 DNA: TGTGCCAGCAAAACGAGTGGGGGCTATGGCTACACCTTC. Amino acids: CASKTSGGYGYTF.

This clonotype has at least ten counts. The V gene is TRBV7-2, the J gene TRBJ1-2; no definite D call. Germline CDR1 is SGHTA and CDR2 is FQGNSA. The CDR3 covers 13 residues. V shed 2 bases and J shed 4 bases, with 8 bases lying between them. For the CDR3, the DNA is TGTGCCAGCAGCTTATCAGGCATCTATGGCTACACCTTC. It translates to CASSLSGIYGYTF.

This chain connects TRBV6-2 or TRBV6-3 to TRBJ1-5; possible D gene TRBD1, 6 bases. From germline, CDR1 is MNHEY and CDR2 SVGEGT. The V end was cut by 6 bases, the J end by 7 bases, with 10 bases between. The CDR3 runs to 12 residues. The CDR3 spells CASRQGSQPQHF. CDR3 nucleotide sequence: TGTGCCAGCAGACAGGGAAGCCAGCCCCAGCATTTT.

This clonotype was detected ten times or more. The V call is TRBV15, the J call TRBJ2-7; 10 nucleotides align to TRBD1. Per the germline V gene, CDR1 is LNHNV and CDR2 is YYDKDF (reference sequence). V shed 2 bases and J 7 bases; nucleotides not matched to a gene: 8. The CDR3 contains 15 residues. The CDR3 is CATSRTGTGESEQYF. The CDR3 bases are TGTGCCACCAGCAGAACCGGGACAGGGGAGTCGGAGCAGTACTTC.